This is a list of T cell receptor beta chains from one sample in a study of response to subunit inactivated influenza vaccine. TCRdb passed the RT-PCR reads through MiXCR, listing each CDR3 protein once. The data contain about 540,000 distinct CDR3 sequences, around 15% of them singletons. This material consisted of PBMCs from blood, taken about 12 days after vaccination. These TCRs come from a man aged 50 to 59 who received an inactivated influenza vaccine. CDR3s include the opening cysteine and the closing phenylalanine or tryptophan.

V,J,CDR3
TRBV12-3/TRBV12-4,TRBJ2-3,CASGPGGGSDTQYF
TRBV4-1,TRBJ1-5,CASSQVPGGNQPQHF
TRBV7-2,TRBJ2-7,CASSPSTSGMGYF
TRBV28,TRBJ2-3,CASSSGWAGGDSDTQYF
TRBV28,TRBJ1-2,CASSFGRSLYGYTF
TRBV6-1,TRBJ1-5,CASSEIGNQPQHF
TRBV15,TRBJ1-1,CATSRDPGAGTEAFF
TRBV28,TRBJ2-1,CAAWPAVRSYNEQFF
TRBV12-3/TRBV12-4,TRBJ2-6,CASSSKSLRTGFPSGANVLTF
TRBV20-1,TRBJ2-5,CSAQPIGGPFVETQYF
TRBV7-9,TRBJ2-1,CASSPQLALSYNEQFF
TRBV5-1,TRBJ2-5,CASTLMSRGGEETQYF
TRBV29-1,TRBJ2-7,CSVEGRSGSTYEQYF
TRBV15,TRBJ2-1,CATGSTRTSSEQFF
TRBV11-2,TRBJ2-1,CASSPGLLSYNEQFF
TRBV4-3,TRBJ1-4,CASSQDRGSNEKLFF
TRBV13,TRBJ2-7,CASSLGQGKEHYF
TRBV9,TRBJ2-1,CASTRLAGGTRAYNEQFF
TRBV6-2/TRBV6-3,TRBJ2-3,CASSYVGLLTDTQYF
TRBV29-1,TRBJ2-5,CSVELNPGTQYF
TRBV7-8,TRBJ1-2,CASSLRTTNYGYTF
TRBV12-3/TRBV12-4,TRBJ2-2,CASSFRAGNAGELFF
TRBV20-1,TRBJ2-1,CSARDGTSSYNEQFF
TRBV7-2,TRBJ2-7,CASSFGVSGRRLYF
TRBV7-9,TRBJ2-1,CASSLRGDYYNEQFF
TRBV5-1,TRBJ2-3,CASSFMGPTDTQYF
TRBV7-6,TRBJ1-2,CASSLSVTGEYGYTF
TRBV25-1,TRBJ1-2,CASSDVGQGQSHTF
TRBV5-1,TRBJ2-7,CASSLAPASYEQYF
TRBV20-1,TRBJ2-1,CSARDLREIDEQFF
TRBV2,TRBJ1-5,CASSGTTHNQPQHF
TRBV29-1,TRBJ2-7,CSVEDGGPYEQYF
TRBV5-6,TRBJ2-7,CASSLGWGESSYEQYF
TRBV5-1,TRBJ1-1,CASSWTVNTEAFF
TRBV27,TRBJ1-2,CASRKDSNYGYTF
TRBV18,TRBJ2-5,CASSPRVEETQYF
TRBV6-1,TRBJ2-7,CASSRTLSSYEQYF
TRBV20-1,TRBJ2-3,CSASNFPSTDTQYF
TRBV6-2/TRBV6-3,TRBJ1-1,CASSYSGEITAFF
TRBV7-9,TRBJ2-1,CASSTLGLAAYNEQFF
TRBV10-3,TRBJ2-6,CAISESEGAGANVLTF
TRBV12-3/TRBV12-4,TRBJ2-5,CASSQDSAETQYF
TRBV6-5,TRBJ2-7,CASSYRPPPSEQYF
TRBV7-9,TRBJ2-5,CASSPNSQETQYF
TRBV12-3/TRBV12-4,TRBJ2-2,CASRMTGSNTGELFF
TRBV7-2,TRBJ2-7,CASSALAGITYEQYF
TRBV28,TRBJ2-1,CASSPGLAGDLGNEQFF
TRBV28,TRBJ2-3,CASSFLMYTDTQYF
TRBV20-1,TRBJ2-7,CSARNRLAGTYEQYF
TRBV15,TRBJ2-3,CATSRDIYTQYF
TRBV2,TRBJ2-2,CASSEAPGQGNTGELFF
TRBV5-1,TRBJ1-1,CASSLGGVNTEAFF
TRBV15,TRBJ2-1,CATSRALAGVENEQFF
TRBV18,TRBJ2-3,CASSPPFQGGADTQYF
TRBV20-1,TRBJ2-7,CSASLAGELPYEQYF